This is a list of T cell receptor beta chains from one sample in a study of blood T cell repertoires in COVID-19. TCRdb keeps only in-frame clones here, not all; method: immunoSEQ multiplex PCR. This sample has around 250,000 clones, with roughly 80% found just once. The sequencing input was PBMCs or T cells enriched from blood (not recorded which). These receptors all stem from a man aged 40-49 years who had been exposed to COVID-19. CDR3s include the opening cysteine and the closing phenylalanine or tryptophan. D genes are given only for firm matches. Part of the rows lack a size; the others show once, few, many or a class for expanded clones.

d_call	v_call	j_call	clone_size	cdr3_nt	cdr3_aa
NA	TRBV29-1	TRBJ1-2	NA	TGCAGCGTTGAAGCCGCCGCTGCGGGGCATTTTTTTGGGTATGGCTACACCTTC	CSVEAAAAGHFFGYGYTF
TRBD2	TRBV6-5	TRBJ2-3	few	TGTGCCAGCAAGGGGCTAGCGGGAGTAGCAGATACGCAGTATTTT	CASKGLAGVADTQYF
TRBD1	TRBV5-1	TRBJ1-1	NA	TGCGCCAGTCGACAGGGTTTAAACACTGAAGCTTTCTTT	CASRQGLNTEAFF
NA	TRBV21-1	TRBJ1-1	once	TGTGCCAGCAGCAAGGGGCCCCCAGGAGCTGAAGCTTTCTTT	CASSKGPPGAEAFF
NA	TRBV19	TRBJ1-6	NA	TGTGCCAGTAGACTGGGGGGGCGGAATTCACCCCTCCACTTT	CASRLGGRNSPLHF
NA	TRBV7-6	TRBJ2-2	few	TGTGCCAGCAGCGAGGACATTGCTGGGGAGCTGTTTTTT	CASSEDIAGELFF
TRBD2	TRBV6-5	TRBJ2-1	NA	TGTGCCAGCAGCCCACTAGCGGGAGTCGGGTATGAGCAGTTCTTC	CASSPLAGVGYEQFF
NA	TRBV18	TRBJ1-2	NA	TGTGCCAGCTCACTCGACAAAAACTATGGCTACACCTTC	CASSLDKNYGYTF
NA	TRBV20-1	TRBJ2-1	NA	TGCAGTGCTAGGTCAATTCAGCAGTTCTTC	CSARSIQQFF
NA	TRBV2	TRBJ1-6	few	TGTGCCAGCGGCTTAAGTTCACCCCTCCACTTT	CASGLSSPLHF
TRBD2	TRBV27	TRBJ2-3	NA	TGTGCCAGTTCGGGGGGAGGTAGCACAGATACGCAGTATTTT	CASSGGGSTDTQYF
TRBD2	TRBV9	TRBJ2-7	NA	TGTGCCAGCAGCGTAGGGGACTACGGCGAGCAGTACTTC	CASSVGDYGEQYF
NA	TRBV27	TRBJ2-1	few	TGTGCCAGCGGGAAAGGACAGCCGATCTACAATGAGCAGTTCTTC	CASGKGQPIYNEQFF
TRBD1	TRBV6-5	TRBJ2-5	once	TGTGCCAGCAGTTGGGACAGGGAAGAGACCCAGTACTTC	CASSWDREETQYF
TRBD2	TRBV5-1	TRBJ2-7	NA	TGCGCCAGTCAGCTAGCGGGAGGGCCCTACGAGCAGTACTTC	CASQLAGGPYEQYF
NA	TRBV2	TRBJ2-2	few	NA	CASSEARRAGELFF
NA	TRBV9	TRBJ2-2	NA	TGTGCCAGCAGCGGAGGGGGGGGGCCCACCGGGGAGCTGTTTTTT	CASSGGGGPTGELFF
TRBD1	TRBV30	TRBJ2-7	NA	TGTGCCTGGAGTTTAGAGACAGGGAACGAGCAGTACTTC	CAWSLETGNEQYF
TRBD2	TRBV27	TRBJ2-7	NA	TGTGCCAGCAGTTTTTCTCCCGTAGCGGGGGTTCGATCGGAGCAGTACTTC	CASSFSPVAGVRSEQYF
TRBD1	TRBV7-6	TRBJ2-7	NA	TGTGCCAGCAGCTTACGACAGGGAATCTCCTACGAGCAGTACTTC	CASSLRQGISYEQYF
TRBD2	TRBV7-3	TRBJ2-1	NA	TGTGCCAGCAGCTCACCACCCGGTAGCGGGCCTTACAATGAGCAGTTCTTC	CASSSPPGSGPYNEQFF
NA	TRBV6-5	TRBJ1-2	NA	TGTGCCAGCAGTTACTCGAATGGAGGGTGGGGAGGCTACACCTTC	CASSYSNGGWGGYTF
NA	TRBV6-6	TRBJ2-1	NA	TGTGCCAGCAGCCCGAAACCCCGGAGGGTCAGGGGGTACTTCTACAATGAGCAGTTCTTC	CASSPKPRRVRGYFYNEQFF
NA	TRBV9	TRBJ1-4	NA	TGTGCCAGCAGCTTAAAGCCAGGGATAACTAATGAAAAACTGTTTTTT	CASSLKPGITNEKLFF
TRBD2	TRBV13	TRBJ2-1	NA	TGTGCCAGCAGTGGGCGGGAGTGGGTCAATGAGCAGTTCTTC	CASSGREWVNEQFF
TRBD2	TRBV5-5	TRBJ2-7	NA	TGTGCCAGCAGCCCGTCCCTCAGCGGGATCTACGAGCAGTACTTC	CASSPSLSGIYEQYF
TRBD1	TRBV24-1	TRBJ1-1	NA	TGTGCCACCAGTGATCCACGACAGGGGGACACTGAAGCTTTCTTT	CATSDPRQGDTEAFF
NA	TRBV27	TRBJ1-5	NA	TGTGCCAGCGGCGGACAGAATCAGCCCCAGCATTTT	CASGGQNQPQHF
NA	TRBV9	TRBJ1-5	NA	TGTGCCAGCGGCAGGTACAATCAGCCCCAGCATTTT	CASGRYNQPQHF
NA	TRBV2	TRBJ1-6	NA	TGTGCCACTGAGGGGAGGTTATCACCCCTCCACTTT	CATEGRLSPLHF
TRBD2	TRBV27	TRBJ2-1	NA	TGTGCCAGCAGTTCCAGGACTAGCGGAGGGCCTAATGAGCAGTTCTTC	CASSSRTSGGPNEQFF
NA	TRBV29-1	TRBJ2-7	NA	TGCAGCGTTGAAGATGGACTAAACGAGCAGTACTTC	CSVEDGLNEQYF
TRBD1	TRBV27	TRBJ2-7	NA	TGTGCCAGCAGTTATACGCAGGGGGCAGTTGGCGAGCAGTACTTC	CASSYTQGAVGEQYF
TRBD1	TRBV19	TRBJ1-5	NA	TGTGCCACCGACAGGGAGGATCAGCCCCAGCATTTT	CATDREDQPQHF
NA	TRBV19	TRBJ2-5	NA	TGTGCCAGTAGTATTCCGCGGGAGACCCAGTACTTC	CASSIPRETQYF
TRBD1	TRBV7-6	TRBJ2-3	NA	TGTGCCAGCAGCTTAGCTGCTCTTGAGGGGGCTGGTACGCAGTATTTT	CASSLAALEGAGTQYF
TRBD1	TRBV4-1	TRBJ2-4	NA	TGCGCCAGCAAGGGACGCGAACCCAGGGGGCTCAAAAACATTCAGTACTTC	CASKGREPRGLKNIQYF
NA	TRBV5-4	TRBJ2-2	NA	TGTGCCAGCAGCTTGGGACTCACCGGGGAGCTGTTTTTT	CASSLGLTGELFF
NA	TRBV4-1	TRBJ2-7	NA	TGCGCCAGCACGGGACTTTACTACGAGCAGTACTTC	CASTGLYYEQYF
NA	TRBV3-1/TRBV3-2	TRBJ2-1	NA	TGTGCCAGCAGCCAAGAGGGTGGGTGGAGGTTCTTC	CASSQEGGWRFF
NA	TRBV6-5	TRBJ1-3	NA	TGTGCGGGCATGGGGGGTTACTCTGGAAACACCATATATTTT	CAGMGGYSGNTIYF
TRBD1	TRBV13	TRBJ1-1	few	TGTGCCAGCAGCTTTGGACAGGGAAACACTGAAGCTTTCTTT	CASSFGQGNTEAFF
NA	TRBV7-9	TRBJ2-1	NA	TGTGCCAGCAGCCTCGGGACCTACAATGAGCAGTTCTTC	CASSLGTYNEQFF
NA	TRBV14	TRBJ2-7	few	TGTGCCAGCAGCCAAGCCTCGGACTGGGCGTCCTACGAGCAGTACTTC	CASSQASDWASYEQYF
NA	TRBV27	TRBJ1-1	NA	TGTGCCAGCAGTCCACGGGGGACGAACACTGAAGCTTTCTTT	CASSPRGTNTEAFF
TRBD1	TRBV18	TRBJ1-1	NA	TGTGCCAGCTCGCTTACTACCGGGACAGTTGAAGCTTTCTTT	CASSLTTGTVEAFF
NA	TRBV30	TRBJ1-2	few	TGTGCCTGGAGTGTCCCCGGTATCTATGGCTACACCTTC	CAWSVPGIYGYTF
NA	TRBV5-1	TRBJ1-1	once	TGCGCCAGCAGCTGGGGACAAGGGGCCTATGAAGCTTTCTTT	CASSWGQGAYEAFF
NA	TRBV10-3	TRBJ2-6	NA	TGTGCCATCAGTGATGGGCCTGGGGCCAACGTCCTGACTTTC	CAISDGPGANVLTF
TRBD2	TRBV10-3	TRBJ2-1	few	TGTGCCATCAGTGCTAGCGGGTCCACCTACAATGAGCAGTTCTTC	CAISASGSTYNEQFF
TRBD1	TRBV30	TRBJ1-6	NA	TGTGCCGGAACCGGGACAGCTGGAACACCCCTCCACTTT	CAGTGTAGTPLHF
NA	TRBV5-1	TRBJ1-5	once	TGCGCCAGCAGGCCGGACAGCCCTAATCAGCCCCAGCATTTT	CASRPDSPNQPQHF
TRBD2	TRBV3-1/TRBV3-2	TRBJ2-1	NA	TGTGCCAGCAGCCAAGGCGGGAGAGGGTTCTATGAGCAGTTCTTC	CASSQGGRGFYEQFF
TRBD1	TRBV6-5	TRBJ1-4	few	TGTGCCATTTGGATGGCAGGGGGCCAGGATGAAAAACTGTTTTTT	CAIWMAGGQDEKLFF
TRBD2	TRBV14	TRBJ2-1	NA	TGTGCCAGCAGCCAGGCGGGAGTCCGGCGGGGTGAGCAGTTCTTC	CASSQAGVRRGEQFF
NA	TRBV2	TRBJ2-2	NA	TGTGCCAGCAGGGAACAGCGGCTGTTTTTT	CASREQRLFF